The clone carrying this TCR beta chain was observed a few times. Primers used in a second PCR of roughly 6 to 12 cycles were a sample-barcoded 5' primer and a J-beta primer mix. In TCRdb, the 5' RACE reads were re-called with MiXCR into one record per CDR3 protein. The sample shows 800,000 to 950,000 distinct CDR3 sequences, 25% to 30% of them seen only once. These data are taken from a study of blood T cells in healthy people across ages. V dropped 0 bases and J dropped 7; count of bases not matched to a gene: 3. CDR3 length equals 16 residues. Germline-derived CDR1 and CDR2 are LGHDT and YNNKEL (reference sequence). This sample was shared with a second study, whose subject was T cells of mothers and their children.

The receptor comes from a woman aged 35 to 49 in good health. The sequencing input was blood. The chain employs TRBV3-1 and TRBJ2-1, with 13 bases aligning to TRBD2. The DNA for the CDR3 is TGTGCCAGCAGCCAAGATAGACTAGCGGGGGGTAATGAGCAGTTCTTC. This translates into CASSQDRLAGGNEQFF.